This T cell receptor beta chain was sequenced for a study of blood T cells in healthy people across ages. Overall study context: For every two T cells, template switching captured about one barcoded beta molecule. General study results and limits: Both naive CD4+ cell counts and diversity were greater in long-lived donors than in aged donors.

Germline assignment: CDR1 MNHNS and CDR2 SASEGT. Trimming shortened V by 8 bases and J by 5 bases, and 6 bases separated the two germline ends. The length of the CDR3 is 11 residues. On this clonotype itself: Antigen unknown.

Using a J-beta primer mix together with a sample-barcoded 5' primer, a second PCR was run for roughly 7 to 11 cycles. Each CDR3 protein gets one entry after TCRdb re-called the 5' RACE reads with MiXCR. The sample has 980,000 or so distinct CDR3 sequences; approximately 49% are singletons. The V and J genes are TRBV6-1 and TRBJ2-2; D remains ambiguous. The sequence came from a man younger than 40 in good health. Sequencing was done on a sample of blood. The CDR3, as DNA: TGTGCCAGCCAGAGAACCGGGGAGCTGTTTTTT. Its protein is CASQRTGELFF.